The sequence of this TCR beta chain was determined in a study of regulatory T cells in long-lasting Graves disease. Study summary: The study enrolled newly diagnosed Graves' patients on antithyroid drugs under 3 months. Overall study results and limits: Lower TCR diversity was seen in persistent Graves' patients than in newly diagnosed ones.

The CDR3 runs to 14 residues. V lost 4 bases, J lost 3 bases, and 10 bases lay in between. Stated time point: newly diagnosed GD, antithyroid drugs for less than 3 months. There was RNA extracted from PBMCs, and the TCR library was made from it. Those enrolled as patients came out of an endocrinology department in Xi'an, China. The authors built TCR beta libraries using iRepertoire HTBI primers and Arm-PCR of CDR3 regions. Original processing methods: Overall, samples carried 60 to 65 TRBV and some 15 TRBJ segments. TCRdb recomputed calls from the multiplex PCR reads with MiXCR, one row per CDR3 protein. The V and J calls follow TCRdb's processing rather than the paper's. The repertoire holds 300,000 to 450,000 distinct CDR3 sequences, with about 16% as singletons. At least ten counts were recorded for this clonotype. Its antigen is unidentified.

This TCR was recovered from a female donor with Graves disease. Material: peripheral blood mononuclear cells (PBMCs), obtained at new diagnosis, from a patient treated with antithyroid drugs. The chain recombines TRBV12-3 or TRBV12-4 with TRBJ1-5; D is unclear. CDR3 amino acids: CASSSWDYNQPQHF. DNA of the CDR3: TGTGCCAGCAGTTCGTGGGATTACAATCAGCCCCAGCATTTT.